The 8 T cell receptor beta chains in this list originate from one sample, sequenced in a study of Ad26.COV2.S vaccination and SARS-CoV-2 variants. Documented treatment: some 20 received Ad26.COV2.S at low or high dose, single or two shots; about five received placebo; per-sample allocation not given. Each sample was drawn 63 days after the first injection (of vaccine or placebo). The table came from immunoSEQ multiplex PCR; TCRdb's copy has only in-frame clones and leaves some out. Of roughly 680,000 clones listed, around 90% are singletons. This material consisted of peripheral blood, taken in a trial of Ad26.COV2.S vaccine versus placebo. Receptors were obtained from a person aged 18 to 65 who received the Ad26.COV2.S COVID-19 vaccine or a placebo.

This sequence joins TRBV5-4 and TRBJ2-5; 7 bases agree with TRBD2. The ends lost 5 bases at V and 5 bases at J; junction bases unmatched: 12. CDR1 and CDR2 from the germline V gene are SGHNT and YYREEE (reference sequence). This CDR3 is built from 15 residues. The CDR3 nucleotides read TGTGCCAGCAGTTTTGGACTAGGAGTTGTTGAGACCCAGTACTTC. Its protein product is CASSFGLGVVETQYF. The full variable domain, its missing parts supplied by reference TRBV5-4 and TRBJ2-5, is ETGVTQSPTHLIKTRGQQVTLRCSSQSGHNTVSWYQQALGQGPQFIFQYYREEENGRGNFPPRFSGLQFPNYSSELNVNALELDDSALYLCASSFGLGVVETQYFGPGTRLLVL.

This chain uses TRBV20-1 with TRBJ2-7; 7 bases are shared with TRBD1. V dropped 6 bases and J dropped 11; count of bases not matched to a gene: 10. CDR3 length: 11 residues. Germline V gene lookup returns CDR1 DFQATT and CDR2 SNEGSKA (reference sequence). DNA for the CDR3: TGCAGTGCCATCGGGCCGGGACAGAAGTACTTC. Its protein product is CSAIGPGQKYF.

V usage is TRBV7-6 and J usage is TRBJ2-1; 11 nucleotides align to TRBD2. Per germline, CDR1 SGHVS and CDR2 FNYEAQ. The CDR3 covers 17 residues. Trimming at V came to 0 bases and at J to 7 bases, leaving 8 bases not matched to a gene. CDR3: CASSLARRLAGPNEQFF. The CDR3 DNA reads TGTGCCAGCAGCTTAGCGCGTAGACTAGCGGGGCCTAATGAGCAGTTCTTC. Full variable domain (rest looked up from reference TRBV7-6 and TRBJ2-1): GAGVSQSPRYKVTKRGQDVALRCDPISGHVSLYWYRQALGQGPEFLTYFNYEAQQDKSGLPNDRFSAERPEGSISTLTIQRTEQRDSAMYRCASSLARRLAGPNEQFFGPGTRLTVL.

The chain uses TRBV5-1 and TRBJ2-5, with D perhaps TRBD1 or TRBD2 (5 bases each). Trimming took off 0 bases at V and 1 base at J, with 7 bases between the two ends. The CDR3 runs 14 residues. Looked up from germline, CDR1 is SGHRS and CDR2 is YFSETQ. CDR3 residues: CASSLAGTQETQYF. CDR3 nucleotide sequence: TGCGCCAGCAGCTTGGCCGGGACCCAAGAGACCCAGTACTTC.

This clone was seen a single time. V and J are TRBV19 and TRBJ1-1; TRBD1 matches 8 bases. V trimming: 2 bases; J trimming: 6 bases; junction bases outside the gene matches: 2. Germline V lookup: CDR1 LNHDA, CDR2 SQIVND (reference sequence). The CDR3 covers 13 residues. The CDR3 spells CASSIQGAAEAFF. Written as DNA, the CDR3 is TGTGCCAGTAGTATACAGGGGGCGGCTGAAGCTTTCTTT. Supplemented by reference TRBV19 and TRBJ1-1, the full variable domain reads DGGITQSPKYLFRKEGQNVTLSCEQNLNHDAMYWYRQDPGQGLRLIYYSQIVNDFQKGDIAEGYSVSREKKESFPLTVTSAQKNPTAFYLCASSIQGAAEAFFGQGTRLTVV.

CDR3: CASRSPGSQRGEKLFF. The CDR3 DNA follows: TGTGCCAGTAGATCCCCAGGGAGCCAAAGAGGCGAAAAACTGTTTTTT. This chain joins TRBV19 and TRBJ1-4; D might be TRBD1 (5 bases). The CDR3 covers 16 residues. The ends were cut back, 6 bases at V and 8 bases at J, with 22 bases in the middle. Germline V gene data show CDR1 as LNHDA and CDR2 as SQIVND (reference sequence).

The chain joins TRBV19 to TRBJ1-4; D remains unclear. V was cut by 5 bases and J by 7 bases, with 14 bases left in between. Germline loops: CDR1 LNHDA, CDR2 SQIVND (reference sequence). The CDR3 has 14 residues. The CDR3 DNA reads TGTGCCAGTAGTCCGGATTCTCTAATTGAAAAACTGTTTTTT. Protein: CASSPDSLIEKLFF.

CDR3 loop: CAWEGLAGGGRETQYF. The CDR3 DNA reads TGTGCCTGGGAGGGACTAGCGGGGGGCGGCAGAGAGACCCAGTACTTC. The V gene is TRBV30, the J gene TRBJ2-5; TRBD2 matches at 15 bases. Per the germline V gene, CDR1 is GTSNPN and CDR2 is SVGIG (reference sequence). The junction had 8 bases not matched to a gene; V was cut back by 5 bases and J by 4 bases. The CDR3 loop spans 16 amino acids.